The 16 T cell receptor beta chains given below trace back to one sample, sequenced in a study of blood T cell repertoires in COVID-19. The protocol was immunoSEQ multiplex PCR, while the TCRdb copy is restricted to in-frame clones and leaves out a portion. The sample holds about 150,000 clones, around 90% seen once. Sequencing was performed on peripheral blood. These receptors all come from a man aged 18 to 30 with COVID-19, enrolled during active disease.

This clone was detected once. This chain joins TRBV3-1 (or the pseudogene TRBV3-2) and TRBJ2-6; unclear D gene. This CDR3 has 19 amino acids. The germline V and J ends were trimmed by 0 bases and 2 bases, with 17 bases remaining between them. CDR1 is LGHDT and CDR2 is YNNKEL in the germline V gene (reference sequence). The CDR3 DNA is TGTGCCAGCAGCCAAGATTTGGCCTCAAACCCCCCTGGGGCCAACGTCCTGACTTTC. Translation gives CASSQDLASNPPGANVLTF.

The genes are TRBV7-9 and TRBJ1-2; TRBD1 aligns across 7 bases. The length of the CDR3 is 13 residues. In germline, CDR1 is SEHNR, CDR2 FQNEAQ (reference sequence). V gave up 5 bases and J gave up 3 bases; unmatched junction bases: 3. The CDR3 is CASSLGTDYGYTF. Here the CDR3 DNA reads TGTGCCAGCAGCCTTGGGACAGACTATGGCTACACCTTC.

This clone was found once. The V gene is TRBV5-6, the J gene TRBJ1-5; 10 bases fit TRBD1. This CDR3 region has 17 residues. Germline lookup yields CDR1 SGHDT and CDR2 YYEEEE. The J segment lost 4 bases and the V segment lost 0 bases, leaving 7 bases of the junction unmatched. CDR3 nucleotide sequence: TGTGCCAGCAGCTTGGGCCCCCGGGACAGGGGTAATCAGCCCCAGCATTTT. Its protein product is CASSLGPRDRGNQPQHF.

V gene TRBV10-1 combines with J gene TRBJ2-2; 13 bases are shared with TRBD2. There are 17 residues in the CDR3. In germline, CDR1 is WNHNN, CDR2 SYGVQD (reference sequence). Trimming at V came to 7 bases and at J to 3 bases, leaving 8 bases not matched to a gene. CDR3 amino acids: CASTETSGRYDTGELFF. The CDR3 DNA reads TGCGCCAGCACCGAGACTAGCGGGAGGTACGACACCGGGGAGCTGTTTTTT.

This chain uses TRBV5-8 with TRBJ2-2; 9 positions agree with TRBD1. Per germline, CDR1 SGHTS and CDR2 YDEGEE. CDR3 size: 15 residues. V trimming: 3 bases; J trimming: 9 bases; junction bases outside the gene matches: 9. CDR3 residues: CASSSGTGFQRELFF. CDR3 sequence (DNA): TGTGCCAGCAGCTCCGGGACAGGGTTCCAGAGGGAGCTGTTTTTT.

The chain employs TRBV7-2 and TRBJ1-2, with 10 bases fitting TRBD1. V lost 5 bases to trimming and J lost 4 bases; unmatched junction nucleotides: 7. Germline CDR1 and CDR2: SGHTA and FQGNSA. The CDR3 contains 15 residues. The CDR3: CASSRRQGAIYGYTF. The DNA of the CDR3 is TGTGCCAGCAGCCGTAGACAGGGGGCAATCTATGGCTACACCTTC.

As DNA, the CDR3 is TGTGCCAGCAGCTTAGTAAGCGGGAGGGCCGGAGGTGAGCAGTTCTTC. Translated: CASSLVSGRAGGEQFF. This chain joins TRBV7-2 and TRBJ2-1, with 10 bases matching TRBD2. Germline trimming cut 1 base from V and 9 bases from J; bases unmatched to any gene: 9. Germline assignment: CDR1 SGHTA and CDR2 FQGNSA. This CDR3 region has 16 residues.

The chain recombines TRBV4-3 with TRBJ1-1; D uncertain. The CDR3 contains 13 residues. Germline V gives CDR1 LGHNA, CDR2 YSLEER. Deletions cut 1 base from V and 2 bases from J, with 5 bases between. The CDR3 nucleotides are TGCGCCAGCAGCCAAGGGGCTAACACTGAAGCTTTCTTT. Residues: CASSQGANTEAFF.

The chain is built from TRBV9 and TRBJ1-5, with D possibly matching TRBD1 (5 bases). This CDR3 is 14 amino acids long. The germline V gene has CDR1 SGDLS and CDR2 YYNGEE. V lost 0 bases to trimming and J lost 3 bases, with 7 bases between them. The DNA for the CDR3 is TGTGCCAGCAGCGTAGGGGGGGACAATCAGCCCCAGCATTTT. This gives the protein CASSVGGDNQPQHF.

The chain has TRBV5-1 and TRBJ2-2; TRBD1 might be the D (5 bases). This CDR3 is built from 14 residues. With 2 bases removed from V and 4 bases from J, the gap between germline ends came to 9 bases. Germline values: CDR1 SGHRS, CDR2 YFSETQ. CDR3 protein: CASSLTQGTGELFF. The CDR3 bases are TGCGCCAGCAGCTTAACCCAGGGCACCGGGGAGCTGTTTTTT.

This CDR3 is CASSRTGNQPQHF. In DNA form, the CDR3 reads TGTGCCAGCAGCCGGACAGGGAATCAGCCCCAGCATTTT. The chain combines TRBV28 with TRBJ1-5, with 8 bases aligning to TRBD1. The J segment lost 4 bases and the V segment lost 6 bases, leaving 2 bases of the junction unmatched. Germline V gives CDR1 MDHEN, CDR2 SYDVKM. The CDR3 totals 13 residues. Full variable domain (missing parts from reference TRBV28 and TRBJ1-5): DVKVTQSSRYLVKRTGEKVFLECVQDMDHENMFWYRQDPGLGLRLIYFSYDVKMKEKGDIPEGYSVSREKKERFSLILESASTNQTSMYLCASSRTGNQPQHFGDGTRLSIL.

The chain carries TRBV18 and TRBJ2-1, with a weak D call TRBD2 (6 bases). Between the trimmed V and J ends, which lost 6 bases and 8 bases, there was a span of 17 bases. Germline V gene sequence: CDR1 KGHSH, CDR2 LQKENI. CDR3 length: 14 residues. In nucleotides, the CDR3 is TGTGCCAGCTCCCCTCCGGGGGATCGCTATGAGCAGTTCTTC. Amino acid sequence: CASSPPGDRYEQFF. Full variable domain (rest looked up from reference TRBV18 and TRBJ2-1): NAGVMQNPRHLVRRRGQEARLRCSPMKGHSHVYWYRQLPEEGLKFMVYLQKENIIDESGMPKERFSAEFPKEGPSILRIQQVVRGDSAAYFCASSPPGDRYEQFFGPGTRLTVL.

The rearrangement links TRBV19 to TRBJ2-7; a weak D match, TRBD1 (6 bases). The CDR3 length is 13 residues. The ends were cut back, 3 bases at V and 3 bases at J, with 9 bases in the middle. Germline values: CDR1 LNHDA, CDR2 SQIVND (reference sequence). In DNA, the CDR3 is TGTGCCAGTAGTATGGGACAAAGCTACGAGCAGTACTTC. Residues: CASSMGQSYEQYF.

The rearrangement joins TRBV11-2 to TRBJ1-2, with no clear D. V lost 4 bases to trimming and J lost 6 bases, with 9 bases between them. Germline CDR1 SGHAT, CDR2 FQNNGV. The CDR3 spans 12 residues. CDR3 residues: CASSSLGDGYTF. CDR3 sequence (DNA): TGTGCCAGCAGCTCTTTGGGCGATGGCTACACCTTC.

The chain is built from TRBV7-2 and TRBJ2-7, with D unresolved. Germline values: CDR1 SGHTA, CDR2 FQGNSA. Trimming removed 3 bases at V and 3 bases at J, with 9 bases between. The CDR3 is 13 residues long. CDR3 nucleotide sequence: TGTGCCAGCAGCTTCGGCTACTACTACGAGCAGTACTTC. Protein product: CASSFGYYYEQYF.

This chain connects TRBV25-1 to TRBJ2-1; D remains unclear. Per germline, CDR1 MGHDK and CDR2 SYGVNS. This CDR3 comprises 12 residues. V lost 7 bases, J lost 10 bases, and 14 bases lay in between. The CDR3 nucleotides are TGTGCCAGCAAAAATCAGCTAGGCGAGCAGTTCTTC. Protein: CASKNQLGEQFF.